This T cell receptor (beta chain) was identified in a study of early T cells in non-severe SARS-CoV-2 infection (dated by TCRdb to the early 2020s). A note on the overall study: Because TCR sequencing relied on bulk RNA taken from unsorted whole blood, pairing of alpha and beta chains was not possible. Results and caveats for the whole study, not just this receptor: VDJdb matching was skewed toward anti-spike CD8 responses and likely underestimated virus-specific expansions, missing private and CD4 specificities.

A note on this clonotype: Its target antigen remains unknown. No clone much larger than this one lies a single base away; base qualities are absent.

The library was generated by 5' RACE. Data came from a NextSeq 500. In the TCR library protocol, unique molecular identifiers were attached to individual cDNA molecules to correct for PCR bias and sequencing error. TCR alpha and beta chains were both sequenced, and the abundances of alpha and beta sequences in each sample were closely correlated with each other. The study's processing was this. Decombinator V4 was used to annotate TCR sequences for V gene, J gene and CDR3. TCRs were defined as expanded if a significant change between any two time points was detected under a Poisson model with p below 0.0001. TCR abundances were normalised to the total number of TCRs sequenced per sample and were expressed as counts per million. TRAV1-2 paired with TRAJ12, TRAJ20 or TRAJ33 defined MAIT TCRs, while TRAV10 paired with TRAJ18 defined iNKT TCRs. VDJdb, accessed 1 November 2021, was searched for CMV, EBV and SARS-CoV-2 annotated TCRs, with TCRs annotated for multiple antigens excluded. TCRdb redid the processing of the public reads, applying fastp at Q25 and MiXCR, and retained in-frame beta chains. Rows matching on CDR3 protein sequence are summarized as one entry with the most common DNA and genes. These V and J calls originate from TCRdb's pipeline instead of the authors' own analysis. Across this sample there are 50,000 to 65,000 distinct CDR3 sequences, with roughly 14% seen only once. The ten largest clones take up roughly 4.2% of the sample.

CDR1 and CDR2, per the germline V gene, are SGHDN and FVKESK. There are 11 amino acids in the CDR3, from cysteine to phenylalanine inclusive. The only DNA kept is the CDR3, 33 bases in frame from the first base. The germline ends are 12 bases apart after V is trimmed by 4 bases and J by 11 bases. This was a case-control study nested in a cohort of healthcare workers in London, UK, who had nasopharyngeal swab PCR tests and blood samples taken every week. Healthcare workers were recruited between 23 and 31 March 2020, during the week of the UK lockdown, and were followed weekly for up to roughly 16 weeks.

The sequencing sample was made of whole blood. The origin of this receptor is an adult who was a healthcare worker with PCR-confirmed SARS-CoV-2 infection or an uninfected control (not recorded which). The chain is encoded by TRBV14 joined to TRBJ2-7, with no reliable assignment of the D segment. The CDR3 has the sequence CASSPGDREYF. The DNA sequence is given as TGTGCCAGCAGCCCTGGAGACCGGGAGTACTTC.